Following are 3 T cell receptor beta chains from one sample sequenced in a study of blood T cell repertoires in COVID-19. Clones were sequenced by immunoSEQ multiplex PCR, and TCRdb holds only the in-frame ones, with some missing. The repertoire holds 250,000 to 300,000 clones, roughly 80% seen once, with approximately 5% in the top ten. Sequencing was performed on PBMCs or T cells enriched from blood (not recorded which). The source is a man aged 40-55 years who had been exposed to COVID-19.

The V and J genes are TRBV19 and TRBJ1-1, with TRBD1 identical over 9 bases. Per germline, CDR1 LNHDA and CDR2 SQIVND (reference sequence). The CDR3 loop spans 12 amino acids. V lost 8 bases and J lost 5; bases outside the gene matches: 3. The CDR3, as DNA: TGTGCCAGTCTGGACAGGGGAACTGAAGCTTTCTTT. As protein: CASLDRGTEAFF. The entire variable domain, with the rest obtained from reference TRBV19 and TRBJ1-1, is as follows: DGGITQSPKYLFRKEGQNVTLSCEQNLNHDAMYWYRQDPGQGLRLIYYSQIVNDFQKGDIAEGYSVSREKKESFPLTVTSAQKNPTAFYLCASLDRGTEAFFGQGTRLTVV.

Points on this clone: Germline and junction disagree at one end, which may indicate a read error. The chain couples TRBV3-1 (or the pseudogene TRBV3-2) to TRBJ2-7, with 7 nucleotides matching TRBD2. This CDR3 contains 15 residues. Germline V CDR1 and CDR2: LGHDT, YNNKEL (reference sequence). In DNA form, the CDR3 reads TGTGCCAGCAGTCAAGGCGCGGGGGAGGGATACGAGCAGTACTTC. Amino acids: CASSQGAGEGYEQYF.

This clone was counted only a few times. The chain combines TRBV2 with TRBJ1-3; D unclear. Trimming removed 2 bases from V and 4 bases from J, with 6 bases in between. The CDR3 has 13 residues. Germline lookup yields CDR1 SNHLY and CDR2 FYNNEI. CDR3 in DNA: TGTGCCAGCAGTGAATTAGAGGGAAACACCATATATTTT. This gives the protein CASSELEGNTIYF.